The 7 T cell receptor beta chains listed next were all sequenced from one sample in a study of T cells in Graves' hyperthyroidism and ophthalmopathy. RNA transcripts provided the source from which TCR beta CDR3 regions were amplified. The study used the HTBI primer set for a first-round RT-PCR of the TCR CDR3. TCRdb called the multiplex PCR reads again in MiXCR, with one record for every CDR3 protein. The sample shows approximately 380,000 distinct CDR3 sequences, about 18% of them seen only once. Sequencing was done on a sample of blood. These receptors were taken from a man younger than 35 with Graves' ophthalmopathy.

This clonotype was counted many times. The chain links TRBV20-1 to TRBJ2-7; a possible D gene is TRBD2 (5 bases). The germline V and J ends were trimmed by 6 bases and 2 bases, with 20 bases remaining between them. Germline V gene lookup returns CDR1 DFQATT and CDR2 SNEGSKA (reference sequence). This CDR3 has 15 amino acids. This chain's CDR3 is CSARSGETRTYEQYF. In DNA form, the CDR3 reads TGCAGTGCCAGATCCGGGGAGACACGAACCTACGAGCAGTACTTC.

This rearrangement joins TRBV15 to TRBJ1-5; TRBD1 agrees at 7 bases. Germline lookup yields CDR1 LNHNV and CDR2 YYDKDF (reference sequence). V lost 0 bases, J lost 5 bases, and 7 bases stayed unmatched. The length of the CDR3 is 16 residues. The DNA for the CDR3 is TGTGCCACCAGCAGAGATACCACAGGGGCCCATCAGCCCCAGCATTTT. Its protein is CATSRDTTGAHQPQHF.

The table lists this clonotype with many counts. V and J are TRBV7-2 and TRBJ2-2, with 9 positions matching TRBD2. The V and J ends lost 3 bases and 5 bases, in that order; junction bases with no gene match: 7. CDR3 size: 16 residues. Germline V gene data show CDR1 as SGHTA and CDR2 as FQGNSA. The CDR3, as DNA: TGTGCCAGCAGCTTGGGAGCGGGGGGTGCAACCGGGGAGCTGTTTTTT. Protein sequence: CASSLGAGGATGELFF.

This clonotype was seen at least ten times. The chain uses TRBV12-3 or TRBV12-4 and TRBJ1-3, with a weak D call TRBD1 (6 bases). This CDR3 is 16 amino acids long. V gave up 5 bases and J gave up 2 bases, with 16 bases separating them. CDR3 region: CASSLFSGVAGNTIYF. CDR3 DNA: TGTGCCAGCAGTCTCTTTTCAGGGGTGGCTGGAAACACCATATATTTT.

There are many counts of this clonotype. The V call is TRBV20-1, the J call TRBJ1-5, with 7 positions matching TRBD1. Germline CDR1 is DFQATT and CDR2 is SNEGSKA (reference sequence). There are 14 residues in the CDR3. The J segment lost 3 bases and the V segment lost 5 bases, leaving 7 bases of the junction unmatched. The CDR3: CSARKGANNQPQHF. DNA for the CDR3: TGCAGTGCTCGAAAGGGGGCTAACAATCAGCCCCAGCATTTT.

This clonotype has at least ten counts. V usage is TRBV6-1 and J usage is TRBJ1-4; D is unresolved. This CDR3 region has 15 residues. Looked up from germline, CDR1 is MNHNS and CDR2 is SASEGT. V lost 0 bases to trimming and J lost 3 bases, with 8 bases between them. CDR3 nucleotide sequence: TGTGCCAGCAGTGAAGCGACGAGAGCTAATGAAAAACTGTTTTTT. Amino acid sequence: CASSEATRANEKLFF.

There are a few counts of this clonotype. The genes are TRBV6-1 and TRBJ2-7; TRBD2 might be the D (7 bases). V shed 9 bases and J shed 0 bases, with 15 bases lying between them. Germline CDR1 and CDR2: MNHNS and SASEGT. The CDR3 consists of 14 residues. As DNA, the CDR3 is TGTGCCAGTGGGGGGGCGGCTGACTCCTACGAGCAGTACTTC. Translating gives CASGGAADSYEQYF.